The subject of this entry is one TCR beta chain. Its antigen is currently unknown. These data come from a study of shared clonotypes between healthy human individuals. Broader study findings: Clonotype sharing among donors, it was expected, would be affected by sequencing depth.

The CDR3 spans 14 residues. Germline lookup yields CDR1 SGHRS and CDR2 YFSETQ. The V gene end was trimmed by 4 bases and the J gene end by 2 bases; junction bases not matched to a gene: 6. Researchers divided each subset's genomic DNA evenly across several immunoSEQ plates. The protocol was immunoSEQ multiplex PCR, while the TCRdb copy is restricted to in-frame clones and leaves out a portion. The sample carries about 100,000 clones, 68% recorded once. The chain recombines TRBV5-1 with TRBJ2-7, with 7 bases that match TRBD2. This TCR derives from a man aged 25-45 years in good health. Sample: memory CD8+ T cells sorted from blood. Subset denoted: CD45RO+ cells pooled with CCR7-negative TemRA cells. The CDR3 bases are TGCGCCAGCAGCCCTTCGACTAGCCCCTACGAGCAGTACTTC. Its protein product is CASSPSTSPYEQYF.